Given below is one T cell receptor beta chain in context. The sample comes from a study of radiation and T cells in renal cell carcinoma. This CDR3 has 17 residues. Germline CDR1 reads MNHNS; CDR2 reads SASEGT. The V end was cut by 3 bases, the J end by 8 bases, with 22 bases between. Time point: baseline pretreatment blood. Treatment defined: 15 Gy SBRT to primary tumor, nephrectomy 4 weeks later. This renal cell carcinoma was of the clear cell type. Only in-frame clones appear in the TCRdb table, and some are missing; sequencing was by immunoSEQ multiplex PCR. Of approximately 45,000 clones listed, 83% are singletons.

The V and J genes are TRBV6-1 and TRBJ1-4, with TRBD1 as a possible D gene (6 bases). The specimen comprised blood, sampled from a patient whose treatment included radiotherapy and nephrectomy. The sequence was obtained from a woman in her seventies with renal cell carcinoma. CDR3 DNA: TGTGCCAGCAGTGAGGGTCCGGCGGGGGCCGAGGTAGAAAAACTGTTTTTT. This codes for CASSEGPAGAEVEKLFF.